The 14 T cell receptor beta chains reported below all come from one sample, sequenced in a study of CD8+CD57+ T cells in acquired aplastic anemia. Researchers used genomic DNA as the template to profile TCR beta VDJ and CDR3. MiXCR, run by TCRdb on the reads, gives a single entry per CDR3 protein. The repertoire holds 250,000 to 300,000 distinct CDR3 sequences, with roughly 61% as singletons. Sequencing was done on patients that had shown CD8+CD57+ cell expansion by flow cytometry. Sequenced material: sorted CD4+, CD8+, or CD8+CD57+ T cells (not recorded which) from PBMCs. The receptors come from a human donor with aplastic anemia.

This clonotype was observed many times. The genes are TRBV7-2 and TRBJ2-7; 8 nucleotides agree with TRBD1. The V gene's germline CDR1 is SGHTA and CDR2 FQGNSA. V lost 5 bases, J lost 2 bases, and 5 bases stayed unmatched. The CDR3 totals 14 residues. The CDR3 spells CASSIGQGAYEQYF. The CDR3 DNA is TGTGCCAGCAGCATCGGACAGGGAGCCTACGAGCAGTACTTC.

V gene TRBV19 combines with J gene TRBJ2-7, with 12 bases that match TRBD1. J was trimmed by 3 bases and V by 4 bases; bases with no gene match: 4. This CDR3 has 15 residues. Germline-derived CDR1 and CDR2 are LNHDA and SQIVND (reference sequence). CDR3 residues: CASSTGTGGVYEQYF. CDR3 nucleotide sequence: TGTGCCAGTAGTACCGGGACAGGGGGCGTCTACGAGCAGTACTTC.

The chain employs TRBV6-1 and TRBJ2-7; 8 bases match TRBD2. V trimming: 6 bases; J trimming: 5 bases; junction bases outside the gene matches: 9. Germline assignment: CDR1 MNHNS and CDR2 SASEGT. The CDR3 covers 14 residues. The CDR3 is CASRAAGGSNEQYF. CDR3 DNA: TGTGCCAGCAGGGCGGCGGGGGGTTCCAACGAGCAGTACTTC.

This clonotype was detected once. DNA for the CDR3: TGTGCCAGCAGCTTAGGAACCAGGGGGGCTAGCCTCCACTTT. Residues: CASSLGTRGASLHF. The chain is built from TRBV7-8 and TRBJ1-6; 7 nucleotides agree with TRBD1. With V trimmed by 1 base and J by 15 bases, 9 bases remained unmatched. CDR1 and CDR2 from the germline V gene are SGHVS and FQNEAQ. There are 14 residues in the CDR3. Drawing the rest from reference TRBV7-8 and TRBJ1-6, the complete variable domain is GAGVSQSPRYKVAKRGQDVALRCDPISGHVSLFWYQQALGQGPEFLTYFQNEAQLDKSGLPSDRFFAERPEGSVSTLKIQRTQQEDSAVYLCASSLGTRGASLHFGNGTRLTVT.

This clonotype was counted many times. This chain connects TRBV20-1 to TRBJ2-2; a possible D gene is TRBD2 (6 bases). The germline V and J ends were trimmed by 0 bases and 0 bases, with 11 bases remaining between them. From germline, CDR1 is DFQATT and CDR2 SNEGSKA (reference sequence). The CDR3 contains 16 residues. The CDR3 nucleotides read TGCAGTGCTAGAGACCCGGGACTCGCGAACACCGGGGAGCTGTTTTTT. Amino acid sequence: CSARDPGLANTGELFF.

The genes are TRBV29-1 and TRBJ2-2; 7 bases agree with TRBD2. Germline V gives CDR1 SQVTM, CDR2 ANQGSEA. V lost 7 bases, J lost 0 bases, and 5 bases stayed unmatched. The CDR3 extends over 14 amino acids. CDR3 region: CSGRLAANTGELFF. The CDR3 DNA reads as TGCAGCGGACGACTAGCCGCGAACACCGGGGAGCTGTTTTTT.

V is TRBV7-3 and J is TRBJ2-7; 9 nucleotides match TRBD2. Germline V CDR1 and CDR2: SGHTA, FQGTGA. Losses at the gene ends were 2 bases for V and 4 bases for J; bases not matched to a gene: 6. There are 15 residues in the CDR3. The CDR3 sequence: CASSLDSGGLYEQYF. Here the CDR3 DNA reads TGTGCCAGCAGCTTAGATAGCGGGGGACTTTACGAGCAGTACTTC.

To note about this clonotype: A much larger clone is a single base away; this may be a read error. The V gene is TRBV19, the J gene TRBJ1-5; no firm D call. The CDR3 totals 16 residues. The V end was cut by 3 bases, the J end by 3 bases, with 15 bases between. Germline V gene sequence: CDR1 LNHDA, CDR2 SQIVND (reference sequence). The CDR3 protein is CASSIPGPEDNQPQHF. For the CDR3, the DNA is TGTGCCAGTAGTATTCCCGGTCCCGAGGACAATCAGCCCCAGCATTTT. Full variable domain (outside the CDR3, taken from reference TRBV19 and TRBJ1-5): DGGITQSPKYLFRKEGQNVTLSCEQNLNHDAMYWYRQDPGQGLRLIYYSQIVNDFQKGDIAEGYSVSREKKESFPLTVTSAQKNPTAFYLCASSIPGPEDNQPQHFGDGTRLSIL.

The gene calls are TRBV3-1 and TRBJ1-1; D ambiguous. The ends were cut back, 0 bases at V and 4 bases at J, with 12 bases in the middle. Germline assignment: CDR1 LGHDT and CDR2 YNNKEL (reference sequence). The CDR3 covers 15 residues. The CDR3 loop is CASSQDWLLGTEAFF. The CDR3 region has the DNA TGTGCCAGCAGCCAAGACTGGCTCCTGGGCACTGAAGCTTTCTTT. The full variable domain, its missing parts supplied by reference TRBV3-1 and TRBJ1-1, is DTAVSQTPKYLVTQMGNDKSIKCEQNLGHDTMYWYKQDSKKFLKIMFSYNNKELIINETVPNRFSPKSPDKAHLNLHINSLELGDSAVYFCASSQDWLLGTEAFFGQGTRLTVV.

Many counts were recorded for this clonotype. This CDR3 reads CASSFMPGTEAFF. The CDR3, as DNA: TGTGCCAGCAGCTTTATGCCAGGCACTGAAGCTTTCTTT. The chain employs TRBV11-2 and TRBJ1-1, with D unresolved. Germline V gene sequence: CDR1 SGHAT, CDR2 FQNNGV. V lost 3 bases and J lost 4, with 9 bases in between. This CDR3 is 13 amino acids long.

The rearrangement links TRBV7-2 to TRBJ2-7, with 10 bases fitting TRBD1. V was clipped by 6 bases and J by 5 bases; unmatched bases: 4. This CDR3 has 13 amino acids. Germline CDR1 SGHTA, CDR2 FQGNSA. As DNA, the CDR3 is TGTGCCAGCAGTGCCGGGACAGGGGACGAGCAGTACTTC. This translates into CASSAGTGDEQYF.

This chain connects TRBV6-4 to TRBJ1-1, with TRBD1 as a possible D gene (6 bases). Germline values: CDR1 MRHNA, CDR2 SNTAGT. The CDR3 length is 17 residues. V was shortened by 6 bases and J by 1 base, with 21 bases between the two germline ends. The CDR3 protein is CASRDQGKTLGNTEAFF. CDR3 DNA: TGTGCCAGCAGAGACCAGGGGAAGACCCTAGGGAACACTGAAGCTTTCTTT.

V is TRBV20-1 and J is TRBJ2-5, with D unresolved. The germline V gene has CDR1 DFQATT and CDR2 SNEGSKA (reference sequence). V was trimmed by 7 bases and J by 7 bases, leaving 10 bases between them. The CDR3 runs to 10 residues. The CDR3, as DNA: TGCAGTGATCTAGTTGGGACCCAGTACTTC. Translated, it gives CSDLVGTQYF.

This chain connects TRBV7-9 to TRBJ2-5, with TRBD2 as a possible D gene (5 bases). CDR1 and CDR2 (germline): SEHNR, FQNEAQ (reference sequence). This CDR3 has 16 residues. The V end was cut by 1 base, the J end by 2 bases, with 14 bases between. CDR3 sequence: CASSLVGLGIQETQYF. The CDR3 DNA follows: TGTGCCAGCAGCTTAGTCGGACTGGGGATTCAAGAGACCCAGTACTTC. The full variable domain, its missing parts supplied by reference TRBV7-9 and TRBJ2-5, is DTGVSQNPRHKITKRGQNVTFRCDPISEHNRLYWYRQTLGQGPEFLTYFQNEAQLEKSRLLSDRFSAERPKGSFSTLEIQRTEQGDSAMYLCASSLVGLGIQETQYFGPGTRLLVL.